This T cell receptor beta chain was sequenced in a study of OX40 agonist ivuxolimab in advanced cancers. Background on the study: People in dose escalation had one of these cancers: hepatocellular carcinoma, melanoma, renal cell or head and neck cancer. From 23 to 79 years was the age range, with a mean of 60 years, and about 83% were male. Anti-PD-1, anti-PD-L1 or anti-CTLA-4 therapy given earlier was allowed, and around 40% had some. One hepatocellular carcinoma and a couple of cutaneous melanoma patients partially responded.

This table comes from immunoSEQ multiplex PCR, and its TCRdb copy is limited to in-frame clones, with some not included. This table has around 63,000 clones, about nine tenths appearing once. The V gene's germline CDR1 is PRHDT and CDR2 FYEKMQ (reference sequence). This CDR3 comprises 13 residues. V lost 3 bases and J lost 6; bases outside the gene matches: 4. This chain links TRBV13 with TRBJ2-7; 8 bases align to TRBD1. The sample was CD4+ or CD8+ T cells sorted from blood, taken in a trial of the OX40 agonist ivuxolimab. This TCR was sampled from an adult with an advanced solid tumor such as melanoma, head and neck, liver or kidney cancer. The CDR3 here is CASSFGQGGEQYF. CDR3 DNA sequence: TGTGCCAGCAGCTTCGGACAGGGTGGCGAGCAGTACTTC.